The clone carrying this TCR beta chain was recorded once. The antigen remains undetermined. The length of the CDR3 is 15 residues. The germline gives CDR1 MNHNS, CDR2 SASEGT. The PCR used 60 Vbeta and 13 Jbeta primers. Clones were sequenced by immunoSEQ multiplex PCR, and TCRdb holds only the in-frame ones, with some missing. Of tens of thousands of clones in the sample, approximately 80% were seen once. This sample was included in a study of cytomegalovirus exposure and HLA in healthy donors. General observations from the study: Per a later analysis, HLA-associated TCR beta chains showed more clonal expansion than other, equally common TCR beta chains. Many donors shared some public TCRs, even though most TCR sequences were rare. Researchers counted around 160 TCR beta chains as cytomegalovirus-associated.

The origin of this receptor is a man aged 45-60 years in good health and CMV-seronegative. The rearrangement uses TRBV6-1 and TRBJ2-5, with 12 bases that match TRBD2. The J call is in doubt because the DNA end fits TRBJ2-7 better. The sequencing input was PBMCs. CDR3: CASSEGTSGTYEQYF. For the CDR3, the DNA is TGTGCCAGCAGTGAAGGGACTAGCGGGACCTACGAGCAGTACTTC.